Listed below are T cell receptor beta chains from one sample, sequenced in a study of PD-L1 blockade in urothelial cancer. TCRdb's copy holds only in-frame clones and misses some; the assay was immunoSEQ multiplex PCR. This table has about 74,000 clones, approximately 81% appearing once. The specimen was PBMCs, collected around atezolizumab (anti-PD-L1) treatment. These receptors were collected from a man aged 70 or older with urothelial cancer. CDR3s include the opening cysteine and the closing phenylalanine or tryptophan.

v_call: TRBV29-1; cdr3_aa: CSVGGGTSVTGELFF
v_call: TRBV10-3; cdr3_aa: CAISASGRARDEQFF
v_call: TRBV5-4; cdr3_aa: CASSLPAGTSLRGANVLTF
v_call: TRBV19; cdr3_aa: CASSIGGSGNTIYF
v_call: TRBV18; cdr3_aa: CASSPPQGSYEQYF
v_call: TRBV29-1; cdr3_aa: CSVASGIAGGNEQFF
v_call: TRBV4-2; cdr3_aa: CASSHPQGAEGYTF
v_call: TRBV19; cdr3_aa: CASSIGPPQGLASNQPQHF
v_call: TRBV7-9; cdr3_aa: CASSKPTGQREKLFF
v_call: TRBV19; cdr3_aa: CASSAGNGYTF
v_call: TRBV4-2; cdr3_aa: CASSPRTATYEQYF
v_call: TRBV7-9; cdr3_aa: CASSPSLRGGDGYTF
v_call: TRBV6-1; cdr3_aa: CASTTFPGQQETQYF
v_call: TRBV7-2; cdr3_aa: CASSLLRAGATEAFF
v_call: TRBV6-5; cdr3_aa: CASKVGQGGYGYTF
v_call: TRBV28; cdr3_aa: CASRPTHLLKLRYEQYF
v_call: TRBV5-1; cdr3_aa: CASSSTGTGNTGELFF
v_call: TRBV7-6; cdr3_aa: CASSPTGQLYEQYF
v_call: TRBV4-1; cdr3_aa: CASSQDSGKGYGYTF
v_call: TRBV6-1; cdr3_aa: CASSGVSGWSTDTQYF
v_call: TRBV9; cdr3_aa: CASSPRGGGNQPQHF
v_call: TRBV19; cdr3_aa: CASSTLDRGILKTEAFF
v_call: TRBV27; cdr3_aa: CASSFQGSYEQYF
v_call: TRBV28; cdr3_aa: CATTQGAGANVLTF
v_call: TRBV7-2; cdr3_aa: CASSLARSDTQYF
v_call: TRBV19; cdr3_aa: CASQPTGSSYEQYF
v_call: TRBV27; cdr3_aa: CASSPIQGAGGNTIYF
v_call: TRBV6-1; cdr3_aa: CASKGQGTGELFF
v_call: TRBV6-1; cdr3_aa: CASSETRGRGNQPQHF
v_call: TRBV11-2; cdr3_aa: CASSSGGRGSGNTIYF
v_call: TRBV28; cdr3_aa: CASSATGAYGYTF
v_call: TRBV7-9; cdr3_aa: CASSSGGQRQPQHF
v_call: TRBV9; cdr3_aa: CASSVGSVTDTQYF
v_call: TRBV6-1; cdr3_aa: CASSVARGSSYNEQFF
v_call: TRBV27; cdr3_aa: CASSLTTSGNTIYF
v_call: TRBV4-1; cdr3_aa: CASSQGVTATNEKLFF
v_call: TRBV6-6; cdr3_aa: CASSQGETQYF
v_call: TRBV6-5; cdr3_aa: CASTLLETQYF
v_call: TRBV5-1; cdr3_aa: CASSPAPSTASYEQYF
v_call: TRBV7-3; cdr3_aa: CASSFASGGSYEQYF
v_call: TRBV18; cdr3_aa: CASSPGQGGNTIYF
v_call: TRBV19; cdr3_aa: CASIQGTYGYTF